The 11 T cell receptor beta chains given below trace back to one sample, sequenced in a study of blood T cells in healthy people across ages. With a J-beta primer mix and a sample-barcoded 5' primer, a second PCR ran about 6 to 11 cycles. A single record per CDR3 protein comes from TCRdb applying MiXCR to the 5' RACE reads. The sample carries 600,000 or so distinct CDR3 sequences, roughly 31% recorded once. The sample taken for sequencing was blood. These TCRs come from a woman at least 80 years old in good health.

V and J are TRBV20-1 and TRBJ2-1; D might be TRBD2 (5 bases). Looked up from germline, CDR1 is DFQATT and CDR2 is SNEGSKA (reference sequence). With 6 bases removed from V and 4 bases from J, the gap between germline ends came to 13 bases. CDR3 length: 13 amino acids. CDR3 nucleotide sequence: TGCAGTGCCGAGGGAGTAATGTACAATGAGCAGTTCTTC. Amino acid sequence: CSAEGVMYNEQFF.

This clonotype was seen ten or more times. CDR3 residues: CASSKSYRDTQYF. The CDR3 DNA is TGTGCCAGCAGCAAGAGCTACCGGGATACGCAGTATTTT. V gene TRBV21-1 combines with J gene TRBJ2-3. TRBV21-1 is given as a pseudogene. The CDR3 has 13 amino acids.

This clonotype was seen a handful of times. The chain links TRBV29-1 to TRBJ1-2; tentative D call: TRBD1 (5 bases). This CDR3 has 13 amino acids. In germline, CDR1 is SQVTM, CDR2 ANQGSEA. Trimming removed 6 bases at V and 1 base at J, with 12 bases between. The CDR3 reads CSVGDSLNYGYTF. DNA for the CDR3: TGCAGCGTGGGAGACAGCCTTAACTATGGCTACACCTTC.

This clonotype was seen repeatedly, ten times or more. The rearrangement joins TRBV12-3 or TRBV12-4 to TRBJ2-1; 9 bases line up with TRBD2. CDR3 length equals 15 residues. Trimming took 7 bases from V and 1 from J; bases not matched to a gene: 5. CDR3 sequence reads: CASNLAGISYNEQFF. CDR3 in DNA: TGTGCCAGCAATCTAGCGGGGATTTCCTACAATGAGCAGTTCTTC.

Worth noting for this clonotype: It may be a read error: a sequence one base away is much more abundant. The chain links TRBV30 to TRBJ2-1, with D perhaps TRBD2 (5 bases). Germline V gene sequence: CDR1 GTSNPN, CDR2 SVGIG (reference sequence). CDR3 length: 12 amino acids. V gave up 3 bases and J gave up 10 bases, with 13 bases separating them. The CDR3 nucleotides are TGTGCCTGGAGCGAGCGGACCTACGAGCAGTTCTTC. Its translation is CAWSERTYEQFF.

The chain is built from TRBV11-2 and TRBJ2-5, with TRBD2 matching over 7 bases. Germline CDR1 and CDR2: SGHAT and FQNNGV. There are 16 residues in the CDR3. V shed 1 base, J shed 2 bases, and the junction held 7 bases outside the gene matches. CDR3 region: CASSLGRASGQETQYF. The CDR3 DNA is TGTGCCAGCAGCTTAGGGCGGGCTAGCGGACAAGAGACCCAGTACTTC.

As regards this clonotype: It may be a read error: a sequence one base away is much more abundant. The gene calls are TRBV28 and TRBJ2-5; D uncertain. The CDR3 is 15 residues long. Germline V gives CDR1 MDHEN, CDR2 SYDVKM. Here the CDR3 DNA reads TGTGTCAGCAGTGCCCCTGGGGAAGGGAAAGAGACCCAGTACTTC. Translating it yields CVSSAPGEGKETQYF.

This clonotype was counted many times. The chain carries TRBV4-3 and TRBJ2-3, with 7 bases lining up with TRBD2. Germline assignment: CDR1 LGHNA and CDR2 YSLEER. CDR3 length: 15 residues. Trimming at V came to 0 bases and at J to 1 base, leaving 1 base not matched to a gene. As DNA, the CDR3 is TGCGCCAGCAGCCAAGATCGGGGGGGCACAGATACGCAGTATTTT. Translation: CASSQDRGGTDTQYF.

This clonotype has a handful of counts. CDR3 in amino acids: CASSEEIGRNQPQHF. The CDR3 DNA sequence: TGTGCCAGCAGTGAAGAGATAGGGAGGAATCAGCCCCAGCATTTT. V gene TRBV6-1 combines with J gene TRBJ1-5; no clear D gene. V was trimmed by 1 base and J by 4 bases, leaving 11 bases between them. CDR1 MNHNS and CDR2 SASEGT come from the germline V gene. There are 15 residues in the CDR3.

The CDR3 DNA is TGTGCCAGCAGCTTACATGGGAGTTTAGCAGGCAACTATGGCTACACCTTC. The encoded protein is CASSLHGSLAGNYGYTF. V gene TRBV11-2 combines with J gene TRBJ1-2; no reliable D call. The V and J ends lost 2 bases and 2 bases respectively, with 18 bases between them. The CDR3 runs to 17 residues. Germline CDR1 reads SGHAT; CDR2 reads FQNNGV.

The rearrangement uses TRBV9 and TRBJ2-5; 11 bases fit TRBD1. V was pared by 0 bases and J by 0 bases, with 19 bases of the junction left unmatched. The CDR3 is 22 residues long. In germline, CDR1 is SGDLS, CDR2 YYNGEE. CDR3 residues: CASSVGTQADRGRVPHQETQYF. The CDR3, as DNA: TGTGCCAGCAGCGTAGGGACCCAGGCGGACAGGGGGCGTGTACCCCACCAAGAGACCCAGTACTTC.